A selection of T cell receptor beta chains follows, all from one sample in a study of T cells in Graves' hyperthyroidism and ophthalmopathy. MiXCR, run by TCRdb on the multiplex PCR reads, gives a single entry per CDR3 protein. This table holds a few hundred thousand distinct CDR3 sequences, more than 15% found once. The sequenced sample consisted of blood. All receptors derive from a woman under 30 with Graves' ophthalmopathy. Both conserved end residues are trimmed from each CDR3. Where a row states a size, it is once, few, many or the class of an expanded clone; other rows omit it.

CDR3,V,size,J
AISETPGLAGSGAETQY,TRBV10-3,many,TRBJ2-5
ASRQLGGNTEAF,TRBV6-1,many,TRBJ1-1
ASSLDRGAADTQY,TRBV7-2,many,TRBJ2-3
ASSIMGVAYGSPLH,TRBV12-3/TRBV12-4,.,TRBJ1-6
ASSYYRGRSTEAF,TRBV7-2,many,TRBJ1-1
ASSPNPGQGGPGYGYT,TRBV4-2,few,TRBJ1-2
ASSLVGTPLEQF,TRBV5-1,many,TRBJ2-1
ASSQDSESSYEQY,TRBV14,many,TRBJ2-7
ASNEQGTEAF,TRBV7-9,.,TRBJ1-1
ATSRGREENQPQH,TRBV15,.,TRBJ1-5
ASSQEPSGSTYNEQF,TRBV4-2,many,TRBJ2-1
ASGVFLAGEAHEQY,TRBV6-1,.,TRBJ2-7
ASGALQETQY,TRBV5-4,.,TRBJ2-5
ASSPQGAYEQY,TRBV13,many,TRBJ2-7
ASKRLALADTQY,TRBV2,many,TRBJ2-3
ASSLGEGGGNTEAF,TRBV28,many,TRBJ1-1
ASTVTGTGSEAF,TRBV12-3/TRBV12-4,.,TRBJ1-1
ASSPLRTSTYNEQF,TRBV4-3,.,TRBJ2-1
ASRHDDRRLGYT,TRBV6-2/TRBV6-3,many,TRBJ1-2
ASSQDIGNQPQH,TRBV3-1,many,TRBJ1-5
ASALGGRETQY,TRBV7-6,few,TRBJ2-5
ASSVQSGYEQY,TRBV9,.,TRBJ2-7
ASSRAGEGTDTQY,TRBV19,few,TRBJ2-3
SAVTVRYPLSSYNEQF,TRBV29-1,.,TRBJ2-1
ASSQGRGDQETQY,TRBV3-1,many,TRBJ2-5
ASIDSGGGVGYT,TRBV10-2,many,TRBJ1-2
ASSSWSSLGQVGTEAF,TRBV5-1,.,TRBJ1-1
ASSPSPSNEQF,TRBV11-3,many,TRBJ2-1
SAPPWTYNEQF,TRBV20-1,many,TRBJ2-1
ASRTDSPNTEAF,TRBV27,few,TRBJ1-1
ASSADSYWNSNQPQH,TRBV19,many,TRBJ1-5
ASSHDWTDEKLF,TRBV6-5,.,TRBJ1-4
ASSPWTGNSYEQY,TRBV7-2,many,TRBJ2-7
ASSLSGGAYYNEQF,TRBV27,.,TRBJ2-1
ASSLVSGKTDTQY,TRBV7-2,.,TRBJ2-3
AISESPNYGYT,TRBV10-3,few,TRBJ1-2
ASDFEGLTF,TRBV12-5,many,TRBJ1-1
ASSLGLAGGSTGELF,TRBV28,many,TRBJ2-2
ASSLDRDSKNIQY,TRBV7-6,.,TRBJ2-4